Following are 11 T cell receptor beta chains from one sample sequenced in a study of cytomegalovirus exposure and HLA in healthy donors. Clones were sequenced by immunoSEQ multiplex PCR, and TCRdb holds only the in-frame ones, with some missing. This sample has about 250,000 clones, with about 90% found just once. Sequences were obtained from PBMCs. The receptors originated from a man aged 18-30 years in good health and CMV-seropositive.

CDR3 sequence: CASRLGSTGELFF. In DNA, the CDR3 is TGCGCCAGCAGACTAGGGAGCACCGGGGAGCTGTTTTTT. This chain uses TRBV5-1 with TRBJ2-2; D is possibly TRBD2 (5 bases). The ends were cut back, 5 bases at V and 4 bases at J, with 9 bases in the middle. This CDR3 spans 13 amino acids. Germline V gives CDR1 SGHRS, CDR2 YFSETQ. Complete variable domain (other parts from reference TRBV5-1 and TRBJ2-2): KAGVTQTPRYLIKTRGQQVTLSCSPISGHRSVSWYQQTPGQGLQFLFEYFSETQRNKGNFPGRFSGRQFSNSRSEMNVSTLELGDSALYLCASRLGSTGELFFGEGSRLTVL.

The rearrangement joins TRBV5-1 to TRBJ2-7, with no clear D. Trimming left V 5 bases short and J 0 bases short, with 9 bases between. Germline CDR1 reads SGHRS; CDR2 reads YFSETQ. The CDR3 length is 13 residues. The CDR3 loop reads CASRAGYSYEQYF. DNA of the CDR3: TGCGCCAGCAGGGCAGGCTACTCCTACGAGCAGTACTTC.

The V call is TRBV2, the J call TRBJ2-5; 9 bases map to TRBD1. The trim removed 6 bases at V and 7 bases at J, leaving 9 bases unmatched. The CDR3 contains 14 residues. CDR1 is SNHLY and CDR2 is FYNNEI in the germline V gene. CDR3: CASSRGQGDGTQYF. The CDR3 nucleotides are TGTGCCAGCAGCAGGGGACAGGGTGATGGGACCCAGTACTTC.

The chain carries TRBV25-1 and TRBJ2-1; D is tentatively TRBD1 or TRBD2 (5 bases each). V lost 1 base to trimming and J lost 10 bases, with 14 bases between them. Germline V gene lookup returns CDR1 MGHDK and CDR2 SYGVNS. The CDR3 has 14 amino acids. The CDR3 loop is CASSESDEGDEQFF. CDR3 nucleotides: TGTGCCAGCAGTGAATCAGATGAAGGGGACGAGCAGTTCTTC. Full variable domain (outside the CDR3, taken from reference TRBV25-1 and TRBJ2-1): EADIYQTPRYLVIGTGKKITLECSQTMGHDKMYWYQQDPGMELHLIHYSYGVNSTEKGDLSSESTVSRIRTEHFPLTLESARPSHTSQYLCASSESDEGDEQFFGPGTRLTVL.

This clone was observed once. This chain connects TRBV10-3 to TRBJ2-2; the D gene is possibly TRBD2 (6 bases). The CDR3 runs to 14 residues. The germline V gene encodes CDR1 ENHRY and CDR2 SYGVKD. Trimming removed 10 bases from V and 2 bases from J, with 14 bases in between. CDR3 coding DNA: TGTGCCAGCACCGGGACTTATAACACCGGGGAGCTGTTTTTT. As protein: CASTGTYNTGELFF.

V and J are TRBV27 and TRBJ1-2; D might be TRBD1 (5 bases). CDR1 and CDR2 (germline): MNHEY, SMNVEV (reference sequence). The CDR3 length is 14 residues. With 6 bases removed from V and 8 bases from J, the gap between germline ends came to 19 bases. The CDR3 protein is CASSPGRQTGGYTF. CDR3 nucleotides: TGTGCCAGCAGCCCGGGACGCCAGACGGGCGGCTACACCTTC.

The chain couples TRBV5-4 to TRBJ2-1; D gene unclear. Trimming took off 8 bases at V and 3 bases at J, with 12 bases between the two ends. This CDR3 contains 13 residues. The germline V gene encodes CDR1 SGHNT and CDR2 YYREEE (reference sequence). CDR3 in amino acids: CASHRASYNEQFF. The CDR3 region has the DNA TGTGCCAGTCACCGGGCCAGCTACAATGAGCAGTTCTTC.

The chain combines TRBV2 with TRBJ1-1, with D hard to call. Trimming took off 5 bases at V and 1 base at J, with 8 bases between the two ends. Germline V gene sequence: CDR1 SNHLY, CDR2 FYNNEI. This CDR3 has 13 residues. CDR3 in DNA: TGTGCCAGCAGTAAGGAGGCGAACACTGAAGCTTTCTTT. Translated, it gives CASSKEANTEAFF.

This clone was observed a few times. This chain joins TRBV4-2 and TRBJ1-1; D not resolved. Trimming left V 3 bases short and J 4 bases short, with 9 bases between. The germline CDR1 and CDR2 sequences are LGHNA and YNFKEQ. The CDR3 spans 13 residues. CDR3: CASSQVRGTEAFF. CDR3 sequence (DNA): TGTGCCAGCAGCCAGGTTAGAGGCACTGAAGCTTTCTTT.

The CDR3 spells CASSYSTGNYGYTF. In DNA, the CDR3 is TGTGCCAGCAGTTACTCGACGGGGAACTATGGCTACACCTTC. V is TRBV6-5 and J is TRBJ1-2, with D unresolved. Germline CDR1 reads MNHEY; CDR2 reads SVGAGI. V was cut by 0 bases and J by 2 bases, with 7 bases left in between. This CDR3 contains 14 residues.

CDR3 bases: TGTGCCAGCAGCTTAGGCCCCGCTAGCGGCCAAGAGACCCAGTACTTC. Protein: CASSLGPASGQETQYF. The chain carries TRBV11-2 and TRBJ2-5, with TRBD2 matching over 7 bases. After removal of 1 base from V and 1 base from J, the junction contained 6 bases not matched to a gene. The germline V gene has CDR1 SGHAT and CDR2 FQNNGV. The CDR3 loop spans 16 amino acids.